This T cell receptor (beta chain) was identified during a study of beta chain features in type 1 diabetes. Overall study results and limits: TCRB CDR3s were moderately but significantly shorter in Type 1 diabetes patients in all four CD4+ subsets.

The CDR3 is made up of 14 amino acids. The germline V and J ends were trimmed by 8 bases and 2 bases, with 14 bases remaining between them. The germline V gene has CDR1 MNHNY and CDR2 SVGAGI (reference sequence). Sorted cells reached over 95% purity in every population. This clone has only a few counts. Its target is unknown. Sequencing targeted expressed TCRB transcripts, as all isolated RNA had been reverse transcribed. The assay was immunoSEQ multiplex PCR, and TCRdb's table has in-frame clones only and misses some. The table has about 650,000 clones, around 11% seen once; the top ten hold about 0.11%.

This TCR came from a man in his thirties or forties with type 1 diabetes. Source material: naive CD4+ T cells from blood. V gene TRBV6-6 combines with J gene TRBJ2-3; D unclear. DNA of the CDR3: TGTGCCAGCCATCCCGCCGGCAACACAGATACGCAGTATTTT. Protein product: CASHPAGNTDTQYF.